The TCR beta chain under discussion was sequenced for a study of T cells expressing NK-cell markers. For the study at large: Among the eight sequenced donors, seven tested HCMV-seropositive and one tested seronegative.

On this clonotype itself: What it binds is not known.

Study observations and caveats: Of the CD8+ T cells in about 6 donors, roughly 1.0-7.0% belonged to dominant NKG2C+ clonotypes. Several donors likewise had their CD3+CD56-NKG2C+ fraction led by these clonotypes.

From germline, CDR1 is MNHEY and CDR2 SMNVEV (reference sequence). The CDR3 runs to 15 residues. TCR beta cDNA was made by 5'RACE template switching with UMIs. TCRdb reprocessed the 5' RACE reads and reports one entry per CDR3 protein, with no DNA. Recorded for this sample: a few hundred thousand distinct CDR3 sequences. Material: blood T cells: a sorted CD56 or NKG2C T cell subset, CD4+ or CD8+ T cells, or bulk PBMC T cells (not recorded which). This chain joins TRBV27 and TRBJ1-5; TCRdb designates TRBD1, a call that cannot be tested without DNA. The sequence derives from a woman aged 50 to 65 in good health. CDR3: CASSTEGNGVQPQHF.